The rows below give T cell receptor beta chains drawn from one sample of a study. TCRdb processed the RT-PCR reads anew with MiXCR; each CDR3 protein has one entry. This sample carries about 700,000 distinct CDR3 sequences, 14% of them seen once, and the ten largest clones take around 3.3%. Input material: memory CD4+ T cells from blood. The receptors stem from a female donor in good health, serving as a healthy control. Each CDR3 is given with its conserved first and last residue. The D gene is left open where the match is weak. The size field is filled for only some rows; it gives once, few, many or a size class.

TRBJ2-1	-	TRBV18	few	TGTGCCAGCTCCCCTCAGGGAGGTAACTATGAGCAGTTCTTC	CASSPQGGNYEQFF
TRBJ1-4	-	TRBV9	-	TGTGCCAGCAGCGTAGGCCGGCCAACTAATGAAAAACTGTTTTTT	CASSVGRPTNEKLFF
TRBJ1-2	-	TRBV12-3/TRBV12-4	many	TGTGCCAGCAGTTTAGCGCGGGGTGGCTACACCTTC	CASSLARGGYTF
TRBJ2-1	-	TRBV7-9	-	TGTGCCAGCAGCTTAGCAGGGGGAGCCATCAATGAGCAGTTCTTC	CASSLAGGAINEQFF
TRBJ1-3	-	TRBV11-2	-	TGTGCCAGCAGCTCCTCCGGGCCACCAAACACCATATATTTT	CASSSSGPPNTIYF
TRBJ2-7	-	TRBV28	-	TGTGCCAGCAGACGAACAGGTGTCAGCTACGAGCAGTACTTC	CASRRTGVSYEQYF
TRBJ1-6	TRBD1	TRBV12-3/TRBV12-4	few	TGTGCCAGCAGTTCGACAGGGGGGACACCCCTCCACTTT	CASSSTGGTPLHF
TRBJ1-1	-	TRBV5-5	many	TGTGCCAGCAGCTTGGCTGGTTTGGATACTGAAGCTTTCTTT	CASSLAGLDTEAFF
TRBJ2-7	TRBD2	TRBV6-1	many	TGTGCCAGCAGTGAAGGGACTAGCGGCTACGAGCAGTACTTC	CASSEGTSGYEQYF
TRBJ2-5	-	TRBV7-2	-	TGTGCCAGCAGCTCCCTGGCTAGTCCAGGGGAGACCCAGTACTTC	CASSSLASPGETQYF
TRBJ1-2	TRBD1	TRBV29-1	many	TGCAGCGTGACCTGGACAGGGTACGATGGCTACACCTTC	CSVTWTGYDGYTF
TRBJ1-2	TRBD1	TRBV12-3/TRBV12-4	few	TGTGCCAGCAGTTTAGCGTACAGGGGGCGCGATGGCTACACCTTC	CASSLAYRGRDGYTF
TRBJ2-2	TRBD2	TRBV6-1	few	TGTGCCAGCAGAGCTAGCGGGATAAACACCGGGGAGCTGTTTTTT	CASRASGINTGELFF
TRBJ2-2	TRBD1	TRBV15	-	TGTGCCACCAGCGCCGGGACAGGGGAGACCGGGGAGCTGTTTTTT	CATSAGTGETGELFF
TRBJ2-2	TRBD1	TRBV10-3	-	TGTGCCATCAGTGTCGACGAGGACAGGGGCCTCACCGGGGAGCTGTTTTTT	CAISVDEDRGLTGELFF
TRBJ1-2	TRBD1	TRBV7-2	few	TGTGCCAGCAGCTCAGGGACAGTTAACTATGGCTACACCTTC	CASSSGTVNYGYTF
TRBJ2-3	-	TRBV12-3/TRBV12-4	many	TGTGCCAGCAGTTTAGGCTCATATGGTGCTACGCAGTATTTT	CASSLGSYGATQYF
TRBJ1-2	-	TRBV5-1	few	TGCGCCAGCAGCCGAGCTCTCGACGATGGCTACACCTTC	CASSRALDDGYTF
TRBJ2-7	-	TRBV7-2	-	TGTGCCAGCAGCCCGGATTTCGGGGGTTCCTACGAGCAGTACTTC	CASSPDFGGSYEQYF
TRBJ2-7	-	TRBV20-1	-	TGCAGTGCTAGATACAGGGCCACCTACGAGCAGTACTTC	CSARYRATYEQYF
TRBJ1-2	TRBD1	TRBV20-1	many	TGCAGTGCTAGGACAGGGGGATATGGCTACACCTTC	CSARTGGYGYTF
TRBJ1-1	-	TRBV19	few	TGTGCCAGTACCATCAGGGCTAACACTGAAGCTTTCTTT	CASTIRANTEAFF
TRBJ2-3	TRBD2	TRBV7-2	few	TGTGCCAGCAGTCGAGCGGGGGGGATGGCGGATACGCAGTATTTT	CASSRAGGMADTQYF
TRBJ2-4	-	TRBV4-1	-	TGCGCCAGCAGCCAAGAACGTGGGGGCCGGGACATTCAGTACTTC	CASSQERGGRDIQYF
TRBJ2-1	-	TRBV20-1	-	TGCAGTGCTAGAGATCCGGCTAGGTATGAGCAGTTCTTC	CSARDPARYEQFF
TRBJ2-1	-	TRBV29-1	many	TGCAGCGTGAGACCGGGACTCTACAATGAGCAGTTCTTC	CSVRPGLYNEQFF
TRBJ1-1	-	TRBV7-9	-	TGTGCCAGCAGCTCCCGGCCTCTCGGGGCTTTCTTT	CASSSRPLGAFF
TRBJ2-5	-	TRBV5-1	-	TGCGCCAGCAGCTTACAGGGAGTGGCCCAAGAGACCCAGTACTTC	CASSLQGVAQETQYF
TRBJ2-1	TRBD1	TRBV7-9	many	TGTGCCAGCAGCCGCCGGGGACAGGGTAAGGATGAGCAGTTCTTC	CASSRRGQGKDEQFF
TRBJ2-3	TRBD1	TRBV5-8	few	TGTGCCAGCAGCTTAACAGGGGGAAGAGATACGCAGTATTTT	CASSLTGGRDTQYF
TRBJ1-1	TRBD1	TRBV13	-	TGTGCCAGCAGCTCCGACCAGGGGGCCACTGAAGCTTTCTTT	CASSSDQGATEAFF
TRBJ2-7	TRBD2	TRBV5-1	-	TGCGCCAGCAGCTTGGCCCATTCTGCCAGCAGCTTTAGCGGGGCCGGGGCCTACGAGCAGTACTTC	CASSLAHSASSFSGAGAYEQYF
TRBJ2-5	-	TRBV5-6	many	TGTGCCAGCAGCTTACAATTTGGAGAGACCCAGTACTTC	CASSLQFGETQYF
TRBJ1-1	-	TRBV7-3	-	TGTGCCAGCAGCTTGGAGCCAGGGTATGAAGCTTTCTTT	CASSLEPGYEAFF
TRBJ1-2	-	TRBV10-2	once	TGCGCCAGCACCGAGGGTGTAAATAGCTATGGCTACACCTTC	CASTEGVNSYGYTF
TRBJ2-5	-	TRBV28	few	TGTGCCAGCGGTCGCGGGACTTCATACCAAGAGACCCAGTACTTC	CASGRGTSYQETQYF
TRBJ2-7	TRBD1	TRBV7-9	few	TGTGCCAGCAGCCACGGACAGGGGGGCGAGCAGTACTTC	CASSHGQGGEQYF
TRBJ2-5	-	TRBV6-5	few	TGTGCCAGCAGTTACGATATGGGAAGGGAGACCCAGTACTTC	CASSYDMGRETQYF
TRBJ2-1	-	TRBV15	-	TGTGCCACCAGCAGAGAGGTAGGCGGACAGACCTACAATGAGCAGTTCTTC	CATSREVGGQTYNEQFF
TRBJ1-5	-	TRBV9	-	TGTGCCAGCAGCTTGGGGGACGGCCGATATCAGCCCCAGCATTTT	CASSLGDGRYQPQHF
TRBJ2-1	TRBD2	TRBV20-1	few	TGCAGTGCTAGAGATCTAGCGGCAAGCTCCTACAATGAGCAGTTCTTC	CSARDLAASSYNEQFF
TRBJ2-1	TRBD2	TRBV20-1	-	TGCAGTGCTAGAGACCAATTCCTAGCGGGGCCCTACAATGAGCAGTTCTTC	CSARDQFLAGPYNEQFF
TRBJ1-6	-	TRBV14	-	TGTGCCAGCAGCCACAGGGTCGGGGCTTATAATTCACCCCTCCACTTT	CASSHRVGAYNSPLHF
TRBJ1-2	-	TRBV6-5	many	TGTGCCAGCAGGCTGGACACCTATGGCTACACCTTC	CASRLDTYGYTF